Presented here are 16 T cell receptor beta chains from one specimen sequenced in a study of cytomegalovirus exposure and HLA in healthy donors. Primers: 60 Vbeta forward and 13 Jbeta reverse. Using immunoSEQ multiplex PCR, the repertoire was profiled, and TCRdb retains in-frame clones only, with some absent. The profile shows roughly 190,000 clones, over 9.5% of them singletons. The sample taken for sequencing was PBMCs. Receptors were obtained from a man aged 50-59 years in good health and CMV-seropositive.

This clone was counted only a few times. The genes are TRBV6-5 and TRBJ1-4; D gene unclear. V lost 2 bases and J lost 5, with 9 bases in between. Germline V gene lookup returns CDR1 MNHEY and CDR2 SVGAGI. CDR3 length equals 14 residues. The CDR3 sequence is CASSYTRLNEKLFF. CDR3 DNA: TGTGCCAGCAGTTACACTCGGTTAAATGAAAAACTGTTTTTT.

This clone came up a few times. The genes are TRBV6-5 and TRBJ2-1; no reliable D call. V lost 0 bases and J lost 9, with 9 bases in between. This CDR3 contains 13 residues. Germline V CDR1 and CDR2: MNHEY, SVGAGI. The DNA of the CDR3 is TGTGCCAGCAGTTACTCGCCGTCGGGTGAGCAGTTCTTC. Amino acid sequence: CASSYSPSGEQFF.

The table lists this clone with a few counts. V usage is TRBV2 and J usage is TRBJ1-2; D might be TRBD1 (5 bases). With 4 bases removed from V and 8 bases from J, the gap between germline ends came to 14 bases. This CDR3 spans 13 amino acids. Germline CDR1 is SNHLY and CDR2 is FYNNEI. In DNA, the CDR3 is TGTGCCAGCAGTGGGTTGACTCCAGGGGGCTACACCTTC. This sequence encodes CASSGLTPGGYTF.

This clone was seen more than once but under ten times. The V call is TRBV18, the J call TRBJ2-2; 10 bases agree with TRBD1. Germline CDR1 reads KGHSH; CDR2 reads LQKENI. V was pared by 6 bases and J by 6 bases, with 10 bases of the junction left unmatched. CDR3 length equals 16 residues. The CDR3 region is CASSSRGQGTAGELFF. In DNA, the CDR3 is TGTGCCAGCTCGTCAAGGGGACAGGGGACCGCCGGGGAGCTGTTTTTT.

The chain's CDR3 is CASSLDSYSNQPQHF. For the CDR3, the DNA is TGTGCCAGCAGCTTGGACAGTTATAGCAATCAGCCCCAGCATTTT. The chain employs TRBV5-5 and TRBJ1-5, with D hard to call. Trimming pared 0 bases from V and 0 bases from J, leaving 7 bases between. CDR1 SGHKS and CDR2 YYEKEE come from the germline V gene (reference sequence). The CDR3 consists of 15 residues.

This clone was seen a few times. The J gene is TRBJ2-7, the V gene TRBV5-1; 9 bases agree with TRBD2. The CDR3 contains 14 residues. Trimming cost V 2 bases and J 6 bases; bases outside gene matches: 6. In germline, CDR1 is SGHRS, CDR2 YFSETQ. CDR3 DNA: TGCGCCAGCAGCTTTGGCGGGGGGGCTGCCGAGCAGTACTTC. The encoded protein is CASSFGGGAAEQYF.

V and J are TRBV14 and TRBJ1-3; 8 bases fit TRBD1. V was pared by 0 bases and J by 0 bases, with 7 bases of the junction left unmatched. This CDR3 has 18 residues. Looked up from germline, CDR1 is SGHDN and CDR2 is FVKESK. This CDR3 is CASSQDQGAVRSGNTIYF. The CDR3 DNA reads TGTGCCAGCAGCCAAGATCAGGGGGCCGTCCGCTCTGGAAACACCATATATTTT. The full variable domain, in which reference TRBV14 and TRBJ1-3 provide the parts outside the CDR3, is EAGVTQFPSHSVIEKGQTVTLRCDPISGHDNLYWYRRVMGKEIKFLLHFVKESKQDESGMPNNRFLAERTGGTYSTLKVQPAELEDSGVYFCASSQDQGAVRSGNTIYFGEGSWLTVV.

This clone has only a few counts. The J gene is TRBJ2-6, the V gene TRBV9, with a possible D match to TRBD2 (6 bases). The germline V and J ends were trimmed by 4 bases and 6 bases, with 11 bases remaining between them. The CDR3 covers 14 residues. Germline V gene lookup returns CDR1 SGDLS and CDR2 YYNGEE. For the CDR3, the DNA is TGTGCCAGCAGCTACGGGGGTCAGGCCAACGTCCTGACTTTC. Translated, it gives CASSYGGQANVLTF.

This clone was counted a few times. The chain employs TRBV28 and TRBJ2-7, with 7 nucleotides matching TRBD1. CDR3 size: 14 residues. The ends lost 5 bases at V and 0 bases at J; junction bases unmatched: 4. CDR1 and CDR2 from the germline V gene are MDHEN and SYDVKM. The DNA of the CDR3 is TGTGCCAGCAGTACGACAGGGAGCTCCTACGAGCAGTACTTC. This translates into CASSTTGSSYEQYF. Based on the CDR3 plus reference TRBV28 and TRBJ2-7, the full variable domain is DVKVTQSSRYLVKRTGEKVFLECVQDMDHENMFWYRQDPGLGLRLIYFSYDVKMKEKGDIPEGYSVSREKKERFSLILESASTNQTSMYLCASSTTGSSYEQYFGPGTRLTVT.

This clone was seen only a few times. The chain joins TRBV10-3 to TRBJ1-4; 7 bases are shared with TRBD1. This CDR3 is 15 amino acids long. Germline V lookup: CDR1 ENHRY, CDR2 SYGVKD. V trimming: 3 bases; J trimming: 6 bases; junction bases outside the gene matches: 7. DNA of the CDR3: TGTGCCATCAGTGACCCGACAGGGAAAGATGAAAAACTGTTTTTT. Protein product: CAISDPTGKDEKLFF.

This chain links TRBV6-5 with TRBJ1-5, with TRBD1 matching 9 bases. The CDR3 length is 14 residues. J was trimmed by 6 bases and V by 6 bases; bases with no gene match: 6. CDR1 is MNHEY and CDR2 is SVGAGI in the germline V gene. Here the CDR3 DNA reads TGTGCCAGCAGCTCCACAGGGGGCGGTCAGCCCCAGCATTTT. Its protein is CASSSTGGGQPQHF.

The V call is TRBV5-1, the J call TRBJ2-3; TRBD2 aligns across 7 bases. Looked up from germline, CDR1 is SGHRS and CDR2 is YFSETQ. After removal of 3 bases from V and 2 bases from J, the junction contained 3 bases not matched to a gene. The length of the CDR3 is 14 residues. The CDR3 protein is CASSWGGITDTQYF. The CDR3, as DNA: TGCGCCAGCAGCTGGGGGGGAATCACAGATACGCAGTATTTT.

This clone was observed a handful of times. V gene TRBV10-3 combines with J gene TRBJ2-5, with TRBD2 matching over 12 bases. This CDR3 comprises 16 residues. CDR1 and CDR2 (germline): ENHRY, SYGVKD. After removal of 3 bases from V and 2 bases from J, the junction contained 4 bases not matched to a gene. This CDR3 is CAISDPSGGVQETQYF. The DNA of the CDR3 is TGTGCCATCAGTGACCCTAGCGGGGGGGTTCAAGAGACCCAGTACTTC.

The rearrangement links TRBV11-2 to TRBJ2-3, with 7 bases lining up with TRBD1. After removal of 3 bases from V and 12 bases from J, the junction contained 9 bases not matched to a gene. CDR3 size: 13 residues. Germline V gives CDR1 SGHAT, CDR2 FQNNGV. In DNA form, the CDR3 reads TGTGCCAGCAGCTTTGGCCCGGGGACAGACCAGTATTTT. Protein product: CASSFGPGTDQYF.

DNA for the CDR3: TGTGCCAGCAGCCAGGCGGTAGGAGCGGAGACCCAGTACTTC. It encodes CASSQAVGAETQYF. The chain carries TRBV4-2 and TRBJ2-5, with no clear D. Between the trimmed V and J ends, which lost 3 bases and 5 bases, there was a span of 13 bases. The CDR3 is made up of 14 amino acids. Per germline, CDR1 LGHNA and CDR2 YNFKEQ.

This chain uses TRBV7-3 with TRBJ2-6, with 7 bases identical to TRBD1. J lost 2 bases, V lost 6 bases, and 4 bases had no gene match. The CDR3 runs to 15 residues. Germline V CDR1 and CDR2: SGHTA, FQGTGA. CDR3 DNA: TGTGCCAGCAGGAATACAGGGGCTGGGGCCAACGTCCTGACTTTC. Translated, it gives CASRNTGAGANVLTF.